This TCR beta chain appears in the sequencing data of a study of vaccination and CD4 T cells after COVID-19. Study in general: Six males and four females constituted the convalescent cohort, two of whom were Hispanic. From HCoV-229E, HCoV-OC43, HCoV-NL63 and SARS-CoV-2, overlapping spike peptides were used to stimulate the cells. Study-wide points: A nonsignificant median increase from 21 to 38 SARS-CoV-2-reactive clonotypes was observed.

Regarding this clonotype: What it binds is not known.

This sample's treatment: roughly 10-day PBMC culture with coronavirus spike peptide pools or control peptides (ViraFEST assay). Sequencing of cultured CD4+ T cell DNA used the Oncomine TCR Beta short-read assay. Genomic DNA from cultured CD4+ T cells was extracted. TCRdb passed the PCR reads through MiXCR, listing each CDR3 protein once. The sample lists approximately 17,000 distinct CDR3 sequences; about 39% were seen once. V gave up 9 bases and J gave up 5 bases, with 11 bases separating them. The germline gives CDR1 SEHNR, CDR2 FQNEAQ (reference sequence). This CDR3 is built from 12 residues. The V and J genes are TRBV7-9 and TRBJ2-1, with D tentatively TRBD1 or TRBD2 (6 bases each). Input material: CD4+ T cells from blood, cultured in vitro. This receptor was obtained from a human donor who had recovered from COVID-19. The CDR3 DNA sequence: TGTGCCAGGAGGGGGGACCACAATGAGCAGTTCTTC. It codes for CARRGDHNEQFF.